This is a list of T cell receptor beta chains from one sample in a study of control samples from healthy donors and cancer patients. This table comes from immunoSEQ multiplex PCR, and its TCRdb copy is limited to in-frame clones, with some not included. The profile shows over 70,000 clones, around nine tenths of them singletons. The sequencing input was blood. The receptors originated from a woman aged 55-70 years in good health. CDR3s include the opening cysteine and the closing phenylalanine or tryptophan. The order of the fields is V gene, clone size, J gene, D gene, CDR3 protein, CDR3 DNA. D genes are given only for firm matches. Clone sizes are given selectively: once, few, many, or a class where the clone is expanded.

v_call: TRBV27; clone_size: NA; j_call: TRBJ1-2; d_call: NA; cdr3_aa: CASSPEGRDQITF; cdr3_nt: TGTGCCAGCAGTCCCGAGGGACGGGATCAAATAACCTTC
v_call: TRBV18; clone_size: NA; j_call: TRBJ2-1; d_call: TRBD2; cdr3_aa: CASSPTASGDNEQFF; cdr3_nt: TGTGCCAGCTCACCAACGGCTAGCGGCGACAATGAGCAGTTCTTC
v_call: TRBV7-2; clone_size: NA; j_call: TRBJ2-3; d_call: TRBD2; cdr3_aa: CASSLGLAADTQYF; cdr3_nt: TGTGCCAGCAGCTTAGGACTAGCAGCAGATACGCAGTATTTT
v_call: TRBV5-1; clone_size: NA; j_call: TRBJ2-3; d_call: TRBD2; cdr3_aa: CASSLSGLTTDTQYF; cdr3_nt: TGCGCCAGCAGCTTGTCGGGACTAACTACAGATACGCAGTATTTT
v_call: TRBV12-5; clone_size: NA; j_call: TRBJ2-1; d_call: NA; cdr3_aa: CASGLVIGGEQFF; cdr3_nt: TGTGCTAGTGGTTTGGTAATAGGGGGGGAGCAGTTCTTC
v_call: TRBV11-3; clone_size: NA; j_call: TRBJ2-7; d_call: NA; cdr3_aa: CASSVGLLGTEQYF; cdr3_nt: TGTGCCAGCAGCGTGGGTCTATTGGGGACCGAGCAGTACTTC
v_call: TRBV9; clone_size: NA; j_call: TRBJ1-2; d_call: TRBD1; cdr3_aa: CASSLGQGAYGYTF; cdr3_nt: TGTGCCAGCAGCCTCGGACAGGGGGCCTATGGCTACACCTTC
v_call: TRBV5-1; clone_size: NA; j_call: TRBJ2-7; d_call: TRBD1; cdr3_aa: CASSLAGGSEQYF; cdr3_nt: TGCGCCAGCAGCTTGGCAGGGGGCAGCGAGCAGTACTTC
v_call: TRBV2; clone_size: NA; j_call: TRBJ2-7; d_call: TRBD1; cdr3_aa: CASRDPRDRVPHEQYF; cdr3_nt: TGTGCCAGCAGAGACCCCCGGGACAGGGTCCCCCACGAGCAGTACTTC
v_call: TRBV11-3; clone_size: NA; j_call: TRBJ2-3; d_call: NA; cdr3_aa: CASSRLGGLAGDTQYF; cdr3_nt: TGTGCCAGCAGCCGATTAGGGGGGCTGGCGGGTGATACGCAGTATTTT
v_call: TRBV27; clone_size: few; j_call: TRBJ2-2; d_call: NA; cdr3_aa: CASSVRGPLGELFF; cdr3_nt: TGTGCCAGCAGTGTCCGGGGCCCCTTGGGGGAGCTGTTTTTT
v_call: TRBV5-1; clone_size: NA; j_call: TRBJ2-1; d_call: NA; cdr3_aa: CASSLGALDLNEQFF; cdr3_nt: TGCGCCAGCAGCTTGGGAGCCCTAGATCTCAATGAGCAGTTCTTC
v_call: TRBV6-1; clone_size: NA; j_call: TRBJ2-7; d_call: NA; cdr3_aa: CASSVSGGWSSYEQYF; cdr3_nt: TGTGCCAGCAGTGTATCTGGAGGGTGGAGCTCCTACGAGCAGTACTTC
v_call: TRBV21-1; clone_size: NA; j_call: TRBJ2-1; d_call: NA; cdr3_aa: CASSKGDGGDNNEQFF; cdr3_nt: TGTGCCAGCAGCAAAGGGGACGGGGGGGACAACAATGAGCAGTTCTTC
v_call: TRBV11-2; clone_size: NA; j_call: TRBJ2-3; d_call: NA; cdr3_aa: CASSLGFYTDTQYF; cdr3_nt: TGTGCCAGCTCCCTAGGCTTCTACACAGATACGCAGTATTTT
v_call: TRBV10-3; clone_size: NA; j_call: TRBJ1-2; d_call: NA; cdr3_aa: CATAEGRFYGYTF; cdr3_nt: TGTGCCACCGCGGAGGGACGGTTCTATGGCTACACCTTC
v_call: TRBV5-1; clone_size: NA; j_call: TRBJ2-1; d_call: NA; cdr3_aa: CASSLGPESRNEQFF; cdr3_nt: TGCGCCAGCAGCTTGGGGCCTGAGTCCCGGAATGAGCAGTTCTTC
v_call: TRBV6-6; clone_size: NA; j_call: TRBJ2-3; d_call: TRBD2; cdr3_aa: CASSRTSGGSPGDTQYF; cdr3_nt: TGTGCCAGCAGTCGAACTAGCGGGGGGTCCCCGGGGGATACGCAGTATTTT
v_call: TRBV5-6; clone_size: NA; j_call: TRBJ2-1; d_call: TRBD1; cdr3_aa: CASSFGTALYNEQFF; cdr3_nt: TGTGCCAGCAGCTTCGGGACAGCCCTTTACAATGAGCAGTTCTTC
v_call: TRBV19; clone_size: NA; j_call: TRBJ1-6; d_call: TRBD1; cdr3_aa: CASSIGFGRTGRPSPLHF; cdr3_nt: TGTGCCAGTAGTATAGGATTTGGGCGGACAGGGCGTCCTTCACCCCTCCACTTT
v_call: TRBV10-3; clone_size: NA; j_call: TRBJ2-7; d_call: NA; cdr3_aa: CAIQAPSYEQYF; cdr3_nt: TGTGCCATCCAAGCCCCCTCCTACGAGCAGTACTTC
v_call: TRBV3-1/TRBV3-2; clone_size: NA; j_call: TRBJ1-1; d_call: NA; cdr3_aa: CASSQGSGSSDTEAFF; cdr3_nt: TGTGCCAGCAGCCAAGGTTCAGGCTCTTCGGACACTGAAGCTTTCTTT
v_call: TRBV4-3; clone_size: NA; j_call: TRBJ2-2; d_call: NA; cdr3_aa: CASSPRALTGELFF; cdr3_nt: TGCGCCAGCAGCCCCCGGGCACTCACCGGGGAGCTGTTTTTT
v_call: TRBV4-1; clone_size: NA; j_call: TRBJ1-6; d_call: NA; cdr3_aa: CASSQTDYNSPLHF; cdr3_nt: TGCGCCAGCAGCCAAACTGACTATAATTCACCCCTCCACTTT
v_call: TRBV7-9; clone_size: NA; j_call: TRBJ1-4; d_call: NA; cdr3_aa: CASSLKHPEKLFF; cdr3_nt: TGTGCCAGCAGCTTAAAACATCCTGAAAAACTGTTTTTT
v_call: TRBV11-2; clone_size: NA; j_call: TRBJ2-5; d_call: TRBD2; cdr3_aa: CASSLGSGGTKTQYF; cdr3_nt: TGTGCCAGCAGCTTAGGAAGCGGGGGGACGAAGACCCAGTACTTC
v_call: TRBV10-3; clone_size: NA; j_call: TRBJ2-1; d_call: NA; cdr3_aa: CAISEGLWSGNEQFF; cdr3_nt: TGTGCCATCAGTGAAGGGTTATGGAGCGGCAATGAGCAGTTCTTC
v_call: TRBV27; clone_size: NA; j_call: TRBJ2-3; d_call: TRBD2; cdr3_aa: CASSPLSGRWTDTQYF; cdr3_nt: TGTGCCAGCAGTCCCCTAAGCGGGAGGTGGACAGATACGCAGTATTTT
v_call: TRBV3-1/TRBV3-2; clone_size: NA; j_call: TRBJ2-1; d_call: NA; cdr3_aa: CASSQDGGNREQFF; cdr3_nt: TGTGCCAGCAGCCAAGATGGGGGGAACAGAGAGCAGTTCTTC
v_call: TRBV12-3/TRBV12-4; clone_size: NA; j_call: TRBJ2-5; d_call: NA; cdr3_aa: CASKGGQETQYF; cdr3_nt: TGTGCCAGCAAAGGGGGCCAAGAGACCCAGTACTTC
v_call: TRBV4-1; clone_size: few; j_call: TRBJ1-3; d_call: NA; cdr3_aa: CASSQANGNTIYF; cdr3_nt: TGCGCCAGCAGCCAAGCGAATGGAAACACCATATATTTT
v_call: TRBV28; clone_size: once; j_call: TRBJ2-2; d_call: TRBD2; cdr3_aa: CASSPRTSGRASLRGAVF; cdr3_nt: TGTGCCAGCAGTCCACGGACTAGCGGGAGGGCCAGTCTCCGGGGAGCTGTTTTT
v_call: TRBV7-3; clone_size: NA; j_call: TRBJ2-2; d_call: TRBD2; cdr3_aa: CASSRLAGGPVTGELFF; cdr3_nt: TGTGCCAGCAGTCGTCTAGCGGGAGGGCCGGTCACCGGGGAGCTGTTTTTT
v_call: TRBV6-5; clone_size: NA; j_call: TRBJ1-5; d_call: NA; cdr3_aa: CASGINQPQHF; cdr3_nt: TGTGCCAGCGGGATCAATCAGCCCCAGCATTTT
v_call: TRBV29-1; clone_size: once; j_call: TRBJ2-1; d_call: TRBD2; cdr3_aa: CSVAGASGQGGEQFF; cdr3_nt: TGCAGCGTGGCCGGGGCTAGCGGGCAGGGCGGTGAGCAGTTCTTC
v_call: TRBV5-6; clone_size: NA; j_call: TRBJ1-2; d_call: NA; cdr3_aa: CASSLVSAIGYTF; cdr3_nt: TGTGCCAGCAGCTTGGTATCGGCTATTGGCTACACCTTC
v_call: TRBV30; clone_size: once; j_call: TRBJ2-7; d_call: TRBD1; cdr3_aa: CAWSPPGTGFYEQYF; cdr3_nt: TGTGCCTGGAGTCCTCCCGGGACAGGGTTCTACGAGCAGTACTTC
v_call: TRBV2; clone_size: NA; j_call: TRBJ1-2; d_call: NA; cdr3_aa: CASSEVGGYTF; cdr3_nt: TGTGCCAGCAGTGAGGTGGGGGGCTACACCTTC